One sample yielded the 31 T cell receptor beta chains listed below, sequenced in a study of identical twins. MiXCR, run by TCRdb on the 5' RACE reads, gives a single entry per CDR3 protein. The sample records fewer than 650,000 distinct CDR3 sequences, around 7.4% being singletons. The sample was also linked to a second study, of yellow fever vaccine responses in identical twins.

The sample was PBMCs. Source of these receptors: a woman under 30 in good health.

The V gene is TRBV5-1, the J gene TRBJ2-5, with D hard to call. CDR1 and CDR2 (germline): SGHRS, YFSETQ. With 4 bases removed from V and 2 bases from J, the gap between germline ends came to 15 bases. This CDR3 is built from 15 residues. The CDR3 DNA follows: TGCGCCAGCAGCGTAGGACCGATCCCACAAGAGACCCAGTACTTC. Its translation is CASSVGPIPQETQYF.

There are a few counts of this clonotype. The V call is TRBV9, the J call TRBJ1-1; D unresolved. Trimming pared 0 bases from V and 4 bases from J, leaving 10 bases between. CDR3 length equals 14 residues. Germline loops: CDR1 SGDLS, CDR2 YYNGEE. The CDR3 region is CASSVDGMGTEAFF. CDR3 DNA: TGTGCCAGCAGCGTAGACGGGATGGGCACTGAAGCTTTCTTT.

This clonotype was picked up a small number of times. The chain uses TRBV2 and TRBJ2-7; D gene uncertain. Trimming took 7 bases from V and 4 from J, leaving 5 bases between them. The CDR3 is 10 amino acids. Germline V gene lookup returns CDR1 SNHLY and CDR2 FYNNEI. This CDR3 is CASKQYEQYV. As DNA, the CDR3 is TGTGCCAGCAAACAATACGAGCAGTACGTC.

This clonotype occurred a few times. The genes are TRBV27 and TRBJ1-6; 8 positions match TRBD1. The J segment lost 2 bases and the V segment lost 3 bases, leaving 3 bases of the junction unmatched. This CDR3 is built from 16 residues. Germline loops: CDR1 MNHEY, CDR2 SMNVEV (reference sequence). This CDR3 is CASSFRQGTYNSPLHF. DNA of the CDR3: TGTGCCAGCAGTTTCCGACAGGGGACCTATAATTCACCCCTCCACTTT.

This clonotype was seen at least ten times. The chain is built from TRBV2 and TRBJ1-1; D call uncertain. CDR3 length equals 12 residues. Trimming stripped 6 bases from V and 8 bases from J, with 13 bases between. Per the germline V gene, CDR1 is SNHLY and CDR2 is FYNNEI. CDR3 loop: CASSAGFSEAFF. CDR3 DNA sequence: TGTGCCAGCAGCGCCGGTTTTTCAGAAGCTTTCTTT.

The chain uses TRBV19 and TRBJ2-1, with TRBD2 matching 9 bases. Unmatched junction bases numbered 4, after V lost 3 bases and J lost 7 bases. There are 14 residues in the CDR3. Per germline, CDR1 LNHDA and CDR2 SQIVND (reference sequence). The CDR3 sequence is CASSMGLAPNEQFF. The CDR3 DNA is TGTGCCAGTAGTATGGGACTAGCTCCAAATGAGCAGTTCTTC.

This clonotype was observed a few times. An end of the junction does not agree with germline; a read error may underlie this. The chain couples TRBV20-1 to TRBJ2-1; D remains ambiguous. In germline, CDR1 is DFQATT, CDR2 SNEGSKA (reference sequence). This CDR3 is built from 16 residues. As DNA, the CDR3 is TGCTGTGCTCCCCATGCGTCCGGAAGCTCCTACAATGAGCAGTTCTTC. Protein product: CCAPHASGSSYNEQFF.

This clonotype showed up just a few times. This chain connects TRBV6-2 or TRBV6-3 to TRBJ2-1; the match to TRBD2 covers 12 bases. The germline V gene encodes CDR1 MNHEY and CDR2 SVGEGT. The trim removed 1 base at V and 3 bases at J, leaving 16 bases unmatched. The CDR3 contains 21 residues. This CDR3 reads CASSYFLNRLAGDTSYNEQFF. Written as DNA, the CDR3 is TGTGCCAGCAGTTACTTTCTAAACCGACTAGCGGGAGATACCAGCTACAATGAGCAGTTCTTC.

This clonotype has a handful of counts. This sequence joins TRBV6-1 and TRBJ1-2; no reliable D call. Trimming removed 7 bases from V and 3 bases from J, with 12 bases in between. This CDR3 region has 13 residues. The germline V gene has CDR1 MNHNS and CDR2 SASEGT. The CDR3 bases are TGTGCCAGCACTCCCGCGCCGTACTATGGCTACACCTTC. Translation: CASTPAPYYGYTF.

This chain uses TRBV7-8 with TRBJ2-5; 12 bases agree with TRBD2. Germline V lookup: CDR1 SGHVS, CDR2 FQNEAQ. This CDR3 region has 17 residues. With 1 base clipped from V and 2 bases from J, the junction kept 5 bases outside the gene matches. CDR3 nucleotides: TGTGCCAGCAGCTTAGGCCTAGCGGGAGGGATACAAGAGACCCAGTACTTC. Translated: CASSLGLAGGIQETQYF.

In its sample, this clonotype was seen many times. V gene TRBV6-5 combines with J gene TRBJ1-6; tentative D call: TRBD1 (5 bases). Trimming left V 2 bases short and J 6 bases short, with 14 bases between. The germline V gene has CDR1 MNHEY and CDR2 SVGAGI. CDR3 length: 16 residues. The CDR3 loop is CASSYGGPLTNSPLHF. CDR3 DNA sequence: TGTGCCAGCAGTTACGGGGGTCCACTAACTAATTCACCCCTCCACTTT.

The sample holds many counts of this clonotype. CDR3 protein: CASSWGQPHGYTF. For the CDR3, the DNA is TGTGCCAGCAGTTGGGGACAGCCCCATGGCTACACCTTC. The rearrangement uses TRBV12-3 or TRBV12-4 and TRBJ1-2; 7 nucleotides agree with TRBD1. Germline trimming cut 4 bases from V and 6 bases from J; bases unmatched to any gene: 5. This CDR3 comprises 13 residues.

This clonotype was seen a handful of times. V usage is TRBV29-1 and J usage is TRBJ1-3, with D possibly TRBD1 on 6 matching bases. CDR1 is SQVTM, CDR2 ANQGSEA, per germline. The CDR3 covers 14 residues. The germline V and J ends were trimmed by 6 bases and 0 bases, with 12 bases remaining between them. CDR3 residues: CSVGGQSSGNTIYF. As DNA, the CDR3 is TGCAGCGTGGGCGGACAGAGCTCTGGAAACACCATATATTTT.

Notes on this clonotype: A junction boundary mismatches the germline segment, possibly from a read error. The chain couples TRBV20-1 to TRBJ2-3; 9 bases match TRBD2. CDR1 is DFQATT, CDR2 SNEGSKA, per germline (reference sequence). There are 11 residues in the CDR3. The CDR3 spells CSAGVLAGGWF. DNA for the CDR3: TGCAGTGCTGGGGTACTAGCGGGTGGGTGGTTT.

The sample holds a few counts of this clonotype. This sequence joins TRBV7-8 and TRBJ2-1; no clear D. The CDR3 consists of 13 residues. Deletions cut 5 bases from V and 10 bases from J, with 15 bases between. Germline V gene sequence: CDR1 SGHVS, CDR2 FQNEAQ. CDR3 region: CASSAYSGSEQFF. The CDR3 DNA follows: TGTGCCAGCAGCGCATATTCAGGTAGCGAGCAGTTCTTC.

This clonotype was seen at least ten times. The chain carries TRBV5-1 and TRBJ1-1; the match to TRBD1 covers 7 bases. Germline CDR1 and CDR2: SGHRS and YFSETQ. CDR3 size: 15 residues. V was pared by 4 bases and J by 1 base, with 7 bases of the junction left unmatched. As DNA, the CDR3 is TGCGCCAGCAGCCCCGGACAGGAAAAGAACACTGAAGCTTTCTTT. It yields the protein CASSPGQEKNTEAFF. Full variable domain (remainder filled in from reference TRBV5-1 and TRBJ1-1): KAGVTQTPRYLIKTRGQQVTLSCSPISGHRSVSWYQQTPGQGLQFLFEYFSETQRNKGNFPGRFSGRQFSNSRSEMNVSTLELGDSALYLCASSPGQEKNTEAFFGQGTRLTVV.

This clonotype came up a few times. V gene TRBV10-3 combines with J gene TRBJ1-3; weak D call: TRBD1 (5 bases). The CDR3 runs to 14 residues. The ends were cut back, 6 bases at V and 0 bases at J, with 9 bases in the middle. Germline lookup yields CDR1 ENHRY and CDR2 SYGVKD. CDR3 DNA: TGTGCCATCAGCCAGGGTTCCTCTGGAAACACCATATATTTT. Translating gives CAISQGSSGNTIYF.

The rearrangement joins TRBV4-1 to TRBJ2-1; 10 bases line up with TRBD2. Trimming at V came to 4 bases and at J to 7 bases, leaving 13 bases not matched to a gene. This CDR3 region has 17 residues. Germline lookup yields CDR1 MGHRA and CDR2 YSYEKL. The CDR3 region has the DNA TGCGCCAGCAGCCTCCCCCTTCAGCGGGGGGGCCGAAATGAGCAGTTCTTC. This codes for CASSLPLQRGGRNEQFF.

V usage is TRBV2 and J usage is TRBJ2-1, with 12 bases identical to TRBD2. The CDR3 covers 14 residues. With V trimmed by 4 bases and J by 9 bases, 4 bases remained unmatched. In germline, CDR1 is SNHLY, CDR2 FYNNEI. CDR3 sequence reads: CASSVPSGRGEQFF. For the CDR3, the DNA is TGTGCCAGCAGTGTGCCTAGCGGGAGGGGTGAGCAGTTCTTC.

The rearrangement links TRBV6-1 to TRBJ2-3; 13 positions agree with TRBD2. Trimming removed 6 bases from V and 0 bases from J; junction bases left unmatched: 9. Germline V gene sequence: CDR1 MNHNS, CDR2 SASEGT. The CDR3 is 18 amino acids. CDR3 in amino acids: CASSGLAGEFSSTDTQYF. In DNA, the CDR3 is TGTGCCAGCAGCGGACTAGCGGGAGAATTTTCTAGCACAGATACGCAGTATTTT.

This clonotype was counted at least ten times. The V call is TRBV20-1, the J call TRBJ1-5; 8 bases map to TRBD1. From germline, CDR1 is DFQATT and CDR2 SNEGSKA (reference sequence). V lost 3 bases, J lost 9 bases, and 10 bases stayed unmatched. The CDR3 is 14 amino acids. The CDR3 protein is CSASSTGVEGPQHF. CDR3 DNA: TGCAGTGCTAGTTCGACAGGGGTCGAAGGGCCCCAGCATTTT.

This chain joins TRBV20-1 and TRBJ2-7, with 11 bases identical to TRBD1. With V trimmed by 3 bases and J by 5 bases, 9 bases remained unmatched. This CDR3 is built from 15 residues. Looked up from germline, CDR1 is DFQATT and CDR2 is SNEGSKA (reference sequence). CDR3 residues: CSASNRGQGADEQYV. CDR3 in DNA: TGCAGTGCTAGTAACCGAGGACAGGGGGCTGACGAGCAGTACGTC.

Many counts were recorded for this clonotype. This rearrangement joins TRBV20-1 to TRBJ1-2, with D possibly matching TRBD1 (5 bases). With 7 bases removed from V and 8 bases from J, the gap between germline ends came to 23 bases. This CDR3 is 14 amino acids long. CDR1 DFQATT and CDR2 SNEGSKA come from the germline V gene (reference sequence). As DNA, the CDR3 is TGCAGTGGACGGTACGGGACGGGGAGTCGCGGCTACACCTTC. This translates into CSGRYGTGSRGYTF.

This chain connects TRBV7-7 to TRBJ2-1; D is unresolved. The CDR3 consists of 13 residues. Deletions cut 4 bases from V and 7 bases from J, with 11 bases between. Germline V CDR1 and CDR2: SSHAT, FNYEAQ (reference sequence). CDR3 loop: CASSSGSANEQFF. CDR3 sequence (DNA): TGTGCCAGCAGCTCTGGATCGGCTAATGAGCAGTTCTTC.

V and J are TRBV3-1 and TRBJ1-1; perhaps TRBD1 as D (6 bases). V shed 7 bases and J shed 1 base, with 13 bases lying between them. CDR3 length equals 14 residues. Germline V lookup: CDR1 LGHDT, CDR2 YNNKEL (reference sequence). The CDR3 DNA reads TGTGCCAGCAAGACGGCAGGGGCGAACACTGAAGCTTTCTTT. Protein sequence: CASKTAGANTEAFF.

This clonotype was detected once. The V gene is TRBV7-2, the J gene TRBJ2-5, with 8 bases identical to TRBD1. There are 15 residues in the CDR3. The germline gives CDR1 SGHTA, CDR2 FQGNSA. The trim removed 7 bases at V and 3 bases at J, leaving 10 bases unmatched. The CDR3 coding sequence is TGTGCCAGCACCCGCGGACAGGGCTTGAAAGAGACCCAGTACTTC. Translated, it gives CASTRGQGLKETQYF.

This clonotype has ten or more counts. The gene calls are TRBV5-1 and TRBJ1-1; a weak D match, TRBD1 (5 bases). Germline assignment: CDR1 SGHRS and CDR2 YFSETQ. Trimming pared 5 bases from V and 4 bases from J, leaving 12 bases between. The CDR3 sequence is 13 residues long. The DNA for the CDR3 is TGCGCCAGCAGGCCCTCAGGGTCCACTGAAGCTTTCTTT. Its protein product is CASRPSGSTEAFF.

This clonotype was counted only a few times. This rearrangement joins TRBV20-1 to TRBJ1-3; D unresolved. This CDR3 is 13 amino acids long. Germline V gene data show CDR1 as DFQATT and CDR2 as SNEGSKA (reference sequence). V was shortened by 0 bases and J by 7 bases, with 10 bases between the two germline ends. In DNA form, the CDR3 reads TGCAGTGCTAGAGATCTCGGGCTCAACACCATATATTTT. This sequence encodes CSARDLGLNTIYF.

In this sample, this clonotype turned up a few times. The CDR3 spells CASSSQTDTDTQYF. CDR3 DNA sequence: TGTGCCAGCAGCTCACAGACTGACACAGATACGCAGTATTTT. The chain has TRBV7-7 and TRBJ2-3; no firm D call. CDR1 and CDR2 from the germline V gene are SSHAT and FNYEAQ (reference sequence). The ends were cut back, 4 bases at V and 2 bases at J, with 10 bases in the middle. CDR3 length: 14 residues.

The table lists this clonotype with many counts. The chain has TRBV27 and TRBJ2-1; the match to TRBD1 covers 7 bases. The CDR3 contains 14 residues. Germline CDR1 reads MNHEY; CDR2 reads SMNVEV (reference sequence). Losses at the gene ends were 8 bases for V and 4 bases for J; bases not matched to a gene: 8. The CDR3 DNA reads as TGTGCCAGCCGAGTCAGACAGGGTTACAATGAGCAGTTCTTC. This translates into CASRVRQGYNEQFF.

The CDR3 loop is CAIRRGYAGAPEGGQFF. The CDR3 DNA reads as TGTGCCATCAGAAGGGGGTACGCGGGGGCCCCCGAGGGCGGGCAGTTCTTC. V is TRBV10-3 and J is TRBJ2-1; tentative D call: TRBD2 (7 bases). Trimming took 6 bases from V and 12 from J, leaving 30 bases between them. The germline gives CDR1 ENHRY, CDR2 SYGVKD. The CDR3 extends over 17 amino acids.